Presented here are 5 T cell receptor beta chains from one specimen sequenced in a study of beta chain features in type 1 diabetes. Reverse transcribing all isolated RNA meant expressed TCRB transcripts were sequenced. The protocol was immunoSEQ multiplex PCR, while the TCRdb copy is restricted to in-frame clones and leaves out a portion. The data show under 950,000 clones, with roughly 15% seen just once and around 0.02% held by the top ten. Sequencing used naive CD4+ T cells from blood. These TCRs come from a woman in her late teens or twenties in good health.

There are a few counts of this clone. The chain combines TRBV7-2 with TRBJ1-1; D ambiguous. V was pared by 7 bases and J by 5 bases, with 14 bases between. The V gene's germline CDR1 is SGHTA and CDR2 FQGNSA. The CDR3 loop spans 13 amino acids. CDR3 nucleotides: TGTGCCAGCACCGTATCGGTTGGGACTGAAGCTTTCTTT. Protein product: CASTVSVGTEAFF.

This clone was observed a few times. The chain links TRBV28 to TRBJ2-7, with 9 bases fitting TRBD2. The trim removed 8 bases at V and 2 bases at J, leaving 4 bases unmatched. This CDR3 region has 13 residues. CDR1 MDHEN and CDR2 SYDVKM come from the germline V gene. CDR3 DNA sequence: TGTGCCAGCCGGACTAGCGAAGCCTACGAGCAGTACTTC. It specifies CASRTSEAYEQYF. Combining the CDR3 with reference TRBV28 and TRBJ2-7 gives the whole variable domain DVKVTQSSRYLVKRTGEKVFLECVQDMDHENMFWYRQDPGLGLRLIYFSYDVKMKEKGDIPEGYSVSREKKERFSLILESASTNQTSMYLCASRTSEAYEQYFGPGTRLTVT.

The chain's CDR3 is CASSLGPTYEQYF. In DNA form, the CDR3 reads TGTGCCAGCTCACTAGGCCCTACCTACGAGCAGTACTTC. The chain carries TRBV18 and TRBJ2-7, with D unclear. V shed 4 bases and J shed 2 bases, with 9 bases lying between them. The V gene's germline CDR1 is KGHSH and CDR2 LQKENI. The CDR3 contains 13 residues.

Only a few counts were recorded for this clone. The rearrangement joins TRBV7-2 to TRBJ1-5; TRBD1 agrees at 7 bases. The germline V gene encodes CDR1 SGHTA and CDR2 FQGNSA. J was trimmed by 7 bases and V by 0 bases; bases with no gene match: 12. The CDR3 has 17 amino acids. The CDR3 DNA is TGTGCCAGCAGCTTAGCGCCACGGGGAGGGGGCGCGCAGCCCCAGCATTTT. Residues: CASSLAPRGGGAQPQHF. The full variable domain, its missing parts supplied by reference TRBV7-2 and TRBJ1-5, is GAGVSQSPSNKVTEKGKDVELRCDPISGHTALYWYRQSLGQGLEFLIYFQGNSAPDKSGLPSDRFSAERTGGSVSTLTIQRTQQEDSAVYLCASSLAPRGGGAQPQHFGDGTRLSIL.

In this sample, this clone turned up a few times. The chain uses TRBV7-9 and TRBJ1-4; D not resolved. Germline loops: CDR1 SEHNR, CDR2 FQNEAQ (reference sequence). The CDR3 loop spans 16 amino acids. The ends were cut back, 1 base at V and 3 bases at J, with 12 bases in the middle. The CDR3 DNA reads as TGTGCCAGCAGCTTAGTAAACTTAGTGTCTAATGAAAAACTGTTTTTT. Protein: CASSLVNLVSNEKLFF.